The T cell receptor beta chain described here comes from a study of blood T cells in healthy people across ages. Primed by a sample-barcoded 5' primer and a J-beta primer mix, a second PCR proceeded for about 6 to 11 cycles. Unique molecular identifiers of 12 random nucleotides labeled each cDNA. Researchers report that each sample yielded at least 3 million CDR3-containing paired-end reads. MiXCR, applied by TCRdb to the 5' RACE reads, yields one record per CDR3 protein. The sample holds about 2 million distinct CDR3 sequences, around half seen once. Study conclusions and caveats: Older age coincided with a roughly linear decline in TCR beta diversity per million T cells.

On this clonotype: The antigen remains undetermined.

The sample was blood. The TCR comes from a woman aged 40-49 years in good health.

The CDR3 bases are TGTGCCAGCAGCCGTTGGACTAGCGGGACCTACGAGCAGTACTTC. Translating it yields CASSRWTSGTYEQYF. This chain joins TRBV13 and TRBJ2-7, with 12 positions matching TRBD2. The J segment lost 2 bases and the V segment lost 5 bases, leaving 4 bases of the junction unmatched. Germline assignment: CDR1 PRHDT and CDR2 FYEKMQ (reference sequence). The length of the CDR3 is 15 residues.